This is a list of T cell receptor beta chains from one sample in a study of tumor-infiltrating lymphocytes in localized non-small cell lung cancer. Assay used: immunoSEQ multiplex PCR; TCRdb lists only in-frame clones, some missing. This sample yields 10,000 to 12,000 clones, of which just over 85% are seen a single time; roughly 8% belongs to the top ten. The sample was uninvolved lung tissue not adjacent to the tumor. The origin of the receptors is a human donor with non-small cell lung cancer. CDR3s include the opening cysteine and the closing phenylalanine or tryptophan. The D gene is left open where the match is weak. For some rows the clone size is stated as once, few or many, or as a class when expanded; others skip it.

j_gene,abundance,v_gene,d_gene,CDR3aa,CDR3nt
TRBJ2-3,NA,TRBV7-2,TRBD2,CASSLITSGGARDTQYF,TGTGCCAGCAGCCTAATTACTAGCGGGGGGGCCAGAGATACGCAGTATTTT
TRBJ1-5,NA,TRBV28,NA,CASRQGLSGNQPQHF,TGTGCCAGCCGCCAGGGCCTATCGGGCAATCAGCCCCAGCATTTT
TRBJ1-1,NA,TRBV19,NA,CASSTAPGTKNTEAFF,TGTGCCAGTAGTACCGCCCCCGGGACGAAGAACACTGAAGCTTTCTTT
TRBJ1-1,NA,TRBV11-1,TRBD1,CASSLRQGADTEAFF,TGTGCCAGCAGCTTAAGACAGGGGGCGGACACTGAAGCTTTCTTT
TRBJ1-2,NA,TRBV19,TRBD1,CASSIEGGDRATRYGYTF,TGTGCCAGTAGTATAGAAGGAGGGGACAGGGCAACCAGATATGGCTACACCTTC
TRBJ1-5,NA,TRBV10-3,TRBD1,CAIKGQGLNQPQHF,TGTGCCATCAAGGGACAGGGATTAAATCAGCCCCAGCATTTT
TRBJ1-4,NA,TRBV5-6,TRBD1,CASSETGGNIEKLFF,TGTGCCAGCAGCGAAACAGGGGGGAATATTGAAAAACTGTTTTTT
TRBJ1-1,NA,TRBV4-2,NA,CASSPGVINTEAFF,TGTGCCAGCAGCCCAGGGGTTATCAACACTGAAGCTTTCTTT
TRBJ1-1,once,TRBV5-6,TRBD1,CASSTGTGEKEAFF,TGTGCCAGCAGCACCGGGACAGGCGAAAAAGAAGCTTTCTTT
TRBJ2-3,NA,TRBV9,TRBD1,CASSVARDRAGDTQYF,TGTGCCAGCAGCGTAGCCCGGGACAGGGCGGGAGATACGCAGTATTTT
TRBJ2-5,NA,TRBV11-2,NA,CASSSNTVWTQYF,TGTGCCAGCAGCTCAAACACCGTGTGGACCCAGTACTTC